This T cell receptor (beta chain) emerged from a study of shared clonotypes between healthy human individuals. Points on this clone: Its antigen is still unknown.

Whole-study findings and limits: Across subsets, estimated richness was generally greater for naive than for memory populations.

V lost 2 bases and J lost 3, with 8 bases in between. The CDR3 covers 13 residues. The germline V gene encodes CDR1 MNHNY and CDR2 SVGAGI (reference sequence). The repertoire was sequenced with immunoSEQ multiplex PCR; TCRdb's copy has only in-frame clones and lacks some. The table lists about 1 million clones, around 75% of them singletons. V is TRBV6-6 and J is TRBJ2-7; D might be TRBD1 (6 bases). The receptor's source is a man aged 18 to 29 in good health. The sample consisted of memory CD4+ T cells sorted from blood. Subset in this sample: CD45RA-negative fraction. CDR3 sequence reads: CASSYPQGYEQYF. CDR3 DNA sequence: TGTGCCAGCAGTTACCCACAGGGCTACGAGCAGTACTTC.